These 21 T cell receptor beta chains were all obtained from the same sample, sequenced in a study of shared clonotypes between healthy human individuals (dated by TCRdb to 2019 to 2021). Library preparation used the immunoSEQ multiplex PCR assay. What TCRdb holds here is the immuneACCESS table cut down to in-frame rearrangements. Part of the clones is not present; checked against another copy, under half of the missing clones reflect an unresolved V gene, and the others are unexplained. The sample has roughly 1 million clones on record, 70% to 80% of them singletons. The ten largest account for around 1.4% of the sample. What was sequenced was memory CD4+ T cells sorted from blood. The cell subset or site tag for this specimen amounts to: CD45RA-negative fraction. Receptors were obtained from a man aged 18 to 29 in good health.

The chain combines TRBV6-6 with TRBJ2-1; D unresolved. Germline CDR1 and CDR2: MNHNY and SVGAGI (reference sequence). Trimming left V 2 bases short and J 4 bases short, with 6 bases between. There are 13 residues in the CDR3. Here the CDR3 DNA reads TGTGCCAGCAGTTACATTTTGTACAATGAGCAGTTCTTC. Translating gives CASSYILYNEQFF.

The chain recombines TRBV19 with TRBJ2-5; 8 positions match TRBD2. There are 16 residues in the CDR3. Germline CDR1 is LNHDA and CDR2 is SQIVND (reference sequence). Germline trimming cut 1 base from V and 4 bases from J; bases unmatched to any gene: 8. The CDR3 spells CASSIGGGIDLETQYF. Written as DNA, the CDR3 is TGTGCCAGTAGTATAGGCGGGGGGATCGATCTAGAGACCCAGTACTTC.

This sequence joins TRBV30 and TRBJ1-3; D uncertain. V was shortened by 3 bases and J by 0 bases, with 9 bases between the two germline ends. The CDR3 consists of 14 residues. CDR1 and CDR2 (germline): GTSNPN, SVGIG (reference sequence). CDR3 sequence: CAWSGVRSGNTIYF. Here the CDR3 DNA reads TGTGCCTGGAGCGGGGTCCGCTCTGGAAACACCATATATTTT.

This chain links TRBV5-4 with TRBJ2-5, with 8 positions matching TRBD2. The CDR3 extends over 13 amino acids. Germline V gene sequence: CDR1 SGHNT, CDR2 YYREEE (reference sequence). J lost 5 bases, V lost 4 bases, and 4 bases had no gene match. CDR3 loop: CASSPERGETQYF. The CDR3 DNA is TGTGCCAGCAGCCCCGAGCGGGGGGAGACCCAGTACTTC.

DNA of the CDR3: TGTGCCAGCAGCCAGGGGGGAACCCAAGAGACCCAGTACTTC. This sequence encodes CASSQGGTQETQYF. V gene TRBV5-4 combines with J gene TRBJ2-5; tentatively, D is TRBD1 (7 bases). CDR1 is SGHNT and CDR2 is YYREEE in the germline V gene (reference sequence). CDR3 length equals 14 residues. Trimming removed 4 bases from V and 1 base from J, with 11 bases in between. The entire variable domain, with the rest obtained from reference TRBV5-4 and TRBJ2-5, is as follows: ETGVTQSPTHLIKTRGQQVTLRCSSQSGHNTVSWYQQALGQGPQFIFQYYREEENGRGNFPPRFSGLQFPNYSSELNVNALELDDSALYLCASSQGGTQETQYFGPGTRLLVL.

This clone was seen a handful of times. The CDR3: CASSFYRTQNTEAFF. For the CDR3, the DNA is TGTGCCAGCAGCTTCTACCGGACCCAGAACACTGAAGCTTTCTTT. The chain couples TRBV7-2 to TRBJ1-1, with unresolved D. The V and J ends lost 3 bases and 1 base respectively, with 12 bases between them. Germline V gene sequence: CDR1 SGHTA, CDR2 FQGNSA. The CDR3 runs to 15 residues.

The V and J genes are TRBV15 and TRBJ2-2; D not certain. Looked up from germline, CDR1 is LNHNV and CDR2 is YYDKDF (reference sequence). The V end was cut by 0 bases, the J end by 1 base, with 6 bases between. This CDR3 region has 15 residues. CDR3 coding DNA: TGTGCCACCAGCAGAGACGCAGAGAACACCGGGGAGCTGTTTTTT. It is translated as CATSRDAENTGELFF.

As for this clone: Other DNA sequences in the sample encode the same CDR3. The rearrangement links TRBV13 to TRBJ2-7, with a tentative D call TRBD2 (5 bases). Trimming stripped 1 base from V and 2 bases from J, with 6 bases between. From germline, CDR1 is PRHDT and CDR2 FYEKMQ (reference sequence). CDR3 size: 13 residues. The DNA for the CDR3 is TGTGCCAGCAGCTTAGTGCGGGCCTACGAGCAGTACTTC. Translation gives CASSLVRAYEQYF.

This clone was seen more than once but under ten times. The sample contains more than one DNA sequence encoding this CDR3. The rearrangement uses TRBV19 and TRBJ2-5; tentative D call: TRBD2 (5 bases). CDR1 LNHDA and CDR2 SQIVND come from the germline V gene (reference sequence). The V end was cut by 3 bases, the J end by 1 base, with 9 bases between. This CDR3 region has 14 residues. CDR3 sequence reads: CASSISGSQETQYF. For the CDR3, the DNA is TGTGCCAGTAGTATCAGCGGCAGCCAAGAGACCCAGTACTTC.

This chain's CDR3 is CASSKSPGTLNTGELFF. DNA of the CDR3: TGTGCCAGCAGCAAATCCCCCGGGACTTTGAACACCGGGGAGCTGTTTTTT. This chain joins TRBV2 and TRBJ2-2, with D possibly matching TRBD2 (6 bases). CDR1 and CDR2 from the germline V gene are SNHLY and FYNNEI. The CDR3 spans 17 residues. V lost 6 bases, J lost 1 base, and 18 bases lay in between.

The chain is built from TRBV5-8 and TRBJ2-7, with D tentatively TRBD1 (6 bases). V lost 0 bases to trimming and J lost 5 bases, with 12 bases between them. The CDR3 runs to 14 residues. Germline V lookup: CDR1 SGHTS, CDR2 YDEGEE. The CDR3 reads CASSLGQGNDEQYF. CDR3 nucleotides: TGTGCCAGCAGCTTGGGCCAGGGGAACGACGAGCAGTACTTC.

The CDR3 DNA sequence: TGTGCCAGCAGCACGGACAGGGGCGGCTACACCTTC. Its translation: CASSTDRGGYTF. This chain connects TRBV7-2 to TRBJ1-2; 9 positions match TRBD1. Germline V gene data show CDR1 as SGHTA and CDR2 as FQGNSA. J lost 8 bases, V lost 5 bases, and 3 bases had no gene match. The CDR3 covers 12 residues.

The rearrangement links TRBV2 to TRBJ2-4; no reliable D call. The CDR3 length is 16 residues. Trimming pared 4 bases from V and 0 bases from J, leaving 13 bases between. In germline, CDR1 is SNHLY, CDR2 FYNNEI. CDR3 DNA: TGTGCCAGCAGTGCCCATCATTCCCTAGCCAAAAACATTCAGTACTTC. This translates into CASSAHHSLAKNIQYF.

The chain couples TRBV5-1 to TRBJ1-1; 10 nucleotides line up with TRBD1. The germline CDR1 and CDR2 sequences are SGHRS and YFSETQ. The CDR3 consists of 16 residues. The CDR3 nucleotides are TGCGAAATCCTACGGGCCGACAGGGGGCATCATATTGAAGCTTTCTTT. Translated, it gives CEILRADRGHHIEAFF.

DNA of the CDR3: TGTGCCAGCAGTAGACAGGGGAACACCGGGGAGCTGTTTTTT. Its protein is CASSRQGNTGELFF. The gene calls are TRBV6-6 and TRBJ2-2; 7 nucleotides match TRBD1. The V gene's germline CDR1 is MNHNY and CDR2 SVGAGI (reference sequence). CDR3 size: 14 residues. V dropped 5 bases and J dropped 1; count of bases not matched to a gene: 1.

This clone was found many times. The rearrangement joins TRBV5-1 to TRBJ2-2, with TRBD2 matching over 10 bases. The CDR3 length is 16 residues. Germline V lookup: CDR1 SGHRS, CDR2 YFSETQ. Germline trimming cut 2 bases from V and 6 bases from J; bases unmatched to any gene: 7. The CDR3: CASSFPSGGAPGELFF. The CDR3, as DNA: TGCGCCAGCAGCTTCCCCAGCGGGGGGGCACCCGGGGAGCTGTTTTTT.

The chain is built from TRBV29-1 and TRBJ1-5; tentatively, D is TRBD1 (5 bases). Germline CDR1 is SQVTM and CDR2 is ANQGSEA. Trimming took off 7 bases at V and 3 bases at J, with 13 bases between the two ends. CDR3 size: 13 residues. CDR3 sequence reads: CSAGAGDNQPQHF. The CDR3 DNA reads as TGCAGCGCCGGGGCAGGAGACAATCAGCCCCAGCATTTT.

This chain uses TRBV30 with TRBJ1-6; 7 nucleotides match TRBD1. Losses at the gene ends were 1 base for V and 8 bases for J; bases not matched to a gene: 2. The CDR3 totals 13 residues. The germline gives CDR1 GTSNPN, CDR2 SVGIG (reference sequence). CDR3 nucleotide sequence: TGTGCCTGGAGTGGCAGGGGGGATTCACCCCTCCACTTT. Translating it yields CAWSGRGDSPLHF.

The chain combines TRBV6-1 with TRBJ2-3; maybe TRBD1 (7 bases). Germline values: CDR1 MNHNS, CDR2 SASEGT. Trimming left V 4 bases short and J 0 bases short, with 20 bases between. The CDR3 totals 18 residues. As DNA, the CDR3 is TGTGCCAGCAGTGTGAAGGAGGGGGCGCCGACTAGCACAGATACGCAGTATTTT. Protein: CASSVKEGAPTSTDTQYF.

The chain joins TRBV10-1 to TRBJ1-2, with 7 bases that match TRBD1. V shed 5 bases and J 2 bases; nucleotides not matched to a gene: 11. In germline, CDR1 is WNHNN, CDR2 SYGVQD (reference sequence). There are 16 residues in the CDR3. This CDR3 is CASSTGPGGRNYGYTF. CDR3 bases: TGCGCCAGCAGTACCGGCCCAGGGGGACGAAACTATGGCTACACCTTC.

This clone was recorded only once. The gene calls are TRBV6-6 and TRBJ2-7; D is undetermined. CDR3 size: 16 residues. V was clipped by 5 bases and J by 2 bases, with 19 bases between them. Germline values: CDR1 MNHNY, CDR2 SVGAGI (reference sequence). This CDR3 reads CASSPNPGSRPYEQYF. CDR3 sequence (DNA): TGTGCCAGCAGTCCTAACCCGGGCTCACGGCCCTACGAGCAGTACTTC.